What follows is one T cell receptor (beta chain) and its context. Its target is not known. Trimming shortened V by 3 bases and J by 2 bases, and 14 bases separated the two germline ends. CDR3 length: 15 residues. Germline V CDR1 and CDR2: DFQATT, SNEGSKA (reference sequence). The data were obtained in a study of T cells in Graves' hyperthyroidism and ophthalmopathy. Using RNA transcripts as the source, TCR beta CDR3 regions were amplified. An initial round of RT-PCR targeting the TCR CDR3 relied on the HTBI primer set. TCRdb recomputed calls from the multiplex PCR reads with MiXCR, one row per CDR3 protein. The sample has 500,000 to 800,000 distinct CDR3 sequences; 45% are singletons. Regarding the study as a whole: Blood also showed most of the thyroid clonotypes that were expanded above 0.001.

V gene TRBV20-1 combines with J gene TRBJ1-5; maybe TRBD1 (5 bases). Sequenced input: peripheral blood or thyroid tissue (not recorded which). The sequence was obtained from an adult man with Graves' disease, either hyperthyroidism or ophthalmopathy (not recorded which). CDR3 sequence: CSARGWGEGNQPQHF. DNA for the CDR3: TGCAGTGCTAGGGGTTGGGGGGAGGGCAATCAGCCCCAGCATTTT.